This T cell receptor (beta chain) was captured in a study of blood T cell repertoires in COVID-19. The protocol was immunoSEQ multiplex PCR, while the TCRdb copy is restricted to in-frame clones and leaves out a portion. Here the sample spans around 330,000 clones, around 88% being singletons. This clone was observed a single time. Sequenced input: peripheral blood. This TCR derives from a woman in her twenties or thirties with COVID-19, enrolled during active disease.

The CDR3 DNA is TGTGCCAGCAGTGAACAGGGCTACGAGCAGTACTTC. This encodes CASSEQGYEQYF. The chain has TRBV6-1 and TRBJ2-7; D might be TRBD1 (5 bases). CDR1 is MNHNS, CDR2 SASEGT, per germline. This CDR3 comprises 12 residues. V lost 2 bases to trimming and J lost 3 bases, with 5 bases between them.